This T cell receptor (beta chain) is from a study of blood T cell repertoires in COVID-19. On the study more broadly: COVID-19 samples from acute and convalescent phases originated in the United States, Italy and Spain.

Repertoires were generated with immunoSEQ multiplex PCR, while TCRdb's copy carries only in-frame clones and drops some. The sample holds under 150,000 clones; 75% to 85% are singletons and the top ten take around 4.8%. From germline, CDR1 is MDHEN and CDR2 SYDVKM. Trimming shortened V by 2 bases and J by 8 bases, and 10 bases separated the two germline ends. This CDR3 is built from 14 residues. The material sequenced was peripheral blood. This receptor was taken from a woman older than 75 with active or convalescent COVID-19. The genes are TRBV28 and TRBJ1-6; D is unclear. CDR3: CASSLRGGHSPLHF. The CDR3 DNA is TGTGCCAGCAGTTTACGTGGAGGACATTCACCCCTCCACTTT.